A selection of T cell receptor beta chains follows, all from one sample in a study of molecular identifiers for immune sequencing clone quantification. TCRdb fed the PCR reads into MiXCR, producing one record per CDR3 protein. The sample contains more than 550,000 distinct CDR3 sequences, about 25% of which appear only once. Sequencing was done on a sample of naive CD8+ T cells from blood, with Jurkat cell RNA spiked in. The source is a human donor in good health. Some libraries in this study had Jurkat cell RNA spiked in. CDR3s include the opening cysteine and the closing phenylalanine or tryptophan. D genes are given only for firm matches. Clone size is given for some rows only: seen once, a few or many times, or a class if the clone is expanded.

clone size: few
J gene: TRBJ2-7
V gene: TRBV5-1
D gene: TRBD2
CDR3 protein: CASTKSSGPYEQYF
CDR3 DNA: TGCGCCAGCACCAAATCTAGCGGTCCCTACGAGCAGTACTTC

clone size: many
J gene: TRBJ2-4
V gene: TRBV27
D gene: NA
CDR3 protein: CASSLGPRDIQYF
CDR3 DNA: TGTGCCAGCAGTTTAGGGCCAAGAGACATTCAGTACTTC

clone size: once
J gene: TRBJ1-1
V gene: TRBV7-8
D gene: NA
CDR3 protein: CASSLAGASNTEAFF
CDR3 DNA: TGTGCCAGCAGCTTAGCCGGGGCATCCAACACTGAAGCTTTCTTT

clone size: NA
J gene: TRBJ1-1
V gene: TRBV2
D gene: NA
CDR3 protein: CASSERDTGPEAFF
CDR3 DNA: TGTGCCAGCAGTGAGCGGGACACTGGCCCTGAAGCTTTCTTT

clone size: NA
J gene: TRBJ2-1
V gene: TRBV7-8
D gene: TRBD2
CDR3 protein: CASSPTGGRYNEQFF
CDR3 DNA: TGTGCCAGCAGTCCGACGGGGGGGCGTTACAATGAGCAGTTCTTC

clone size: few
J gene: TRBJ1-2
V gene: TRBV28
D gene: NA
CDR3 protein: CASSPVGGGLGGYTF
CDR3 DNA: TGTGCCAGCAGTCCTGTCGGCGGGGGCCTGGGTGGCTACACCTTC

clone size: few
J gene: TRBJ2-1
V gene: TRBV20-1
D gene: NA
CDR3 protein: CSATGDWEAGFDEQFF
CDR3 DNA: TGCAGTGCTACGGGCGACTGGGAAGCGGGTTTCGATGAGCAGTTCTTC

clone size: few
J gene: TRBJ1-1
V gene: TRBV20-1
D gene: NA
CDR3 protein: CSARDLWTEDTEAFF
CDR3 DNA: TGCAGTGCTAGAGATCTCTGGACAGAAGACACTGAAGCTTTCTTT

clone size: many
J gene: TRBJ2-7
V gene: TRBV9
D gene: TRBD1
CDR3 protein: CASSVVGQGVEEQYF
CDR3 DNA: TGTGCCAGCAGCGTAGTAGGACAGGGGGTGGAGGAGCAGTACTTC

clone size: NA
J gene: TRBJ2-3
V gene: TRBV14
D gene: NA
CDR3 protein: CASSHLDSSTDTQYF
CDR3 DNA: TGTGCCAGCAGCCACTTAGACTCAAGCACAGATACGCAGTATTTT

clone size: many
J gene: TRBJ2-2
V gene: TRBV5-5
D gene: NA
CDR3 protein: CASSIAGRLGPGELFF
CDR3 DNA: TGTGCCAGCAGCATTGCGGGACGGCTAGGACCCGGGGAGCTGTTTTTT

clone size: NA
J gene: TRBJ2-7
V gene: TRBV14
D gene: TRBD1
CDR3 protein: CASSPFFGQGFLSYEQYF
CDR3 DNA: TGTGCCAGCAGCCCCTTCTTCGGACAGGGATTCCTCTCCTACGAGCAGTACTTC

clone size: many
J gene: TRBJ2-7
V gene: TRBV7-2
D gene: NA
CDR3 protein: CASSPWDGYEQYF
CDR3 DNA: TGTGCCAGCAGCCCGTGGGACGGATACGAGCAGTACTTC

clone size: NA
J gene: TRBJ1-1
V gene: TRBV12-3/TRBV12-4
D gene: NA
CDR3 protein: CASSTPRGGAFF
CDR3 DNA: TGTGCCAGCAGTACCCCTCGGGGGGGAGCTTTCTTT

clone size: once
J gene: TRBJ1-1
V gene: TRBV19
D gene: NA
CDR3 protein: CASIDRAGTNTEAFF
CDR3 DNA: TGTGCCAGTATCGACCGGGCAGGGACAAACACTGAAGCTTTCTTT

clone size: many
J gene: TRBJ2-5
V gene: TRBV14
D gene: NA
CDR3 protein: CASSQDSLSLPGETQYF
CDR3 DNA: TGTGCCAGCAGCCAAGATTCCTTGTCTCTGCCTGGCGAGACCCAGTACTTC

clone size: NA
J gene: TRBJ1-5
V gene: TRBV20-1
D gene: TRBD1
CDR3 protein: CSARDPGQGVDQPQHF
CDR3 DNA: TGCAGTGCTAGAGATCCGGGACAGGGAGTCGATCAGCCCCAGCATTTT

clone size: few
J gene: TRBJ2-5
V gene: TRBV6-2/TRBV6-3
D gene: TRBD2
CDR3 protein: CASSPLGGRYGETQYF
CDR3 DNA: TGTGCCAGCAGCCCCTTGGGCGGGAGATACGGAGAGACCCAGTACTTC

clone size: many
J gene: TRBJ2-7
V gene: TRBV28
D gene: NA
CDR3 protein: CASSPDLVGYEQYF
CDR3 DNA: TGTGCCAGCAGCCCCGACCTAGTTGGCTACGAGCAGTACTTC

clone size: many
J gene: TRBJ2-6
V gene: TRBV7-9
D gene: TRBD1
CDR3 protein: CASSSTGEWAGANVLTF
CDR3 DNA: TGTGCCAGCAGCTCCACAGGGGAGTGGGCTGGGGCCAACGTCCTGACTTTC

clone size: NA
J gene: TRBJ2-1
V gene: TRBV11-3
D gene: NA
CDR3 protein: CASSLEGGAYNEQFF
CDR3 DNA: TGTGCCAGCAGCTTAGAAGGGGGTGCCTACAATGAGCAGTTCTTC

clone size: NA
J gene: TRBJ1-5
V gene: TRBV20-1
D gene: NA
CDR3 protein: CSAPQGGAGQPQHF
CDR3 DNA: TGCAGTGCTCCCCAGGGAGGGGCGGGTCAGCCCCAGCATTTT

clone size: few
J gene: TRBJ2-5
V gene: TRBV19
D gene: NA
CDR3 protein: CASSIDSETQYF
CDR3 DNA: TGTGCCAGTAGTATAGACTCAGAGACCCAGTACTTC

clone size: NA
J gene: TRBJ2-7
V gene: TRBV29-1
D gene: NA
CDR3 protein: CSVEDDTNTYEQYF
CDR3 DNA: TGCAGCGTTGAAGACGACACGAACACCTACGAGCAGTACTTC

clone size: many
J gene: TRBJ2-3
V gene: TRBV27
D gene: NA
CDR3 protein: CASSLVPGATDTQYF
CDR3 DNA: TGTGCCAGCAGTTTGGTCCCGGGAGCCACAGATACGCAGTATTTT

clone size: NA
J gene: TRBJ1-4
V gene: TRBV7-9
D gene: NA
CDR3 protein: CASSSPQGVEKLFF
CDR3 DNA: TGTGCCAGCAGCTCACCTCAAGGCGTGGAGAAACTGTTTTTT

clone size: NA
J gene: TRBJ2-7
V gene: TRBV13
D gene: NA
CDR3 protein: CASSQSRDGPYEQYF
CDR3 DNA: TGTGCCAGCAGCCAGTCCCGGGACGGACCCTACGAGCAGTACTTC

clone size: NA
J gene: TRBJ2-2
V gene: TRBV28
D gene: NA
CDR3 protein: CASSLPGRDNTGELFF
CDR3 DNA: TGTGCCAGCAGTTTACCAGGCAGGGATAACACCGGGGAGCTGTTTTTT

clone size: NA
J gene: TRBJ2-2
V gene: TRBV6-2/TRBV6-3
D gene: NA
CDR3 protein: CASSPRRLSWNTGELSF
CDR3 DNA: TGTGCCAGCAGTCCCCGCAGACTATCATGGAACACCGGGGAGCTGTCTTTT

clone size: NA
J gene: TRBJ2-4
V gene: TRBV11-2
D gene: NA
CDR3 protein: CASSLGGQGGKNIQYF
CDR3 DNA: TGTGCCAGCAGCTTAGGGGGGCAGGGGGGCAAAAACATTCAGTACTTC

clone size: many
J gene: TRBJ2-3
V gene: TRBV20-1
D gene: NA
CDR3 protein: CSAPNHRTASTDTQYF
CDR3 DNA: TGCAGTGCCCCAAACCACCGGACAGCTAGCACAGATACGCAGTATTTT

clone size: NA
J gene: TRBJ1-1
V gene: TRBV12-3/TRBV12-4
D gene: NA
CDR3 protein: CASSPGPIETAYTEAFF
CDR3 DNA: TGTGCCAGCAGCCCGGGGCCAATTGAGACAGCATACACTGAAGCTTTCTTT

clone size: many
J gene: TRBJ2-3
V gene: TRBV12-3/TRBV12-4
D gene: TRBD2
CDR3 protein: CASNTGTSGTDTQYF
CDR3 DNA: TGTGCCAGCAACACCGGGACTAGCGGAACAGATACGCAGTATTTT

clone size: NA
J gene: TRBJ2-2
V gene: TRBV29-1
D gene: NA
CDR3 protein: CSVVDPGGNTGELFF
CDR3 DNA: TGCAGCGTTGTGGACCCCGGGGGAAACACCGGGGAGCTGTTTTTT

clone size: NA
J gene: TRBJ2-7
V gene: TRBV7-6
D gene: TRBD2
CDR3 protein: CASSQGLAGDRLYEQYF
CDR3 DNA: TGTGCCAGCAGCCAAGGACTAGCGGGAGACAGGCTCTACGAGCAGTACTTC

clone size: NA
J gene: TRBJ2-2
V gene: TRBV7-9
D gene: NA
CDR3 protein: CASSLFESRSWELFF
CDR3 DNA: TGTGCCAGTAGCTTATTCGAAAGTAGAAGCTGGGAGCTGTTTTTT

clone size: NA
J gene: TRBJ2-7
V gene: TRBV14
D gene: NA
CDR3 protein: CASSQNRAVSSYEQYF
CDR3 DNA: TGTGCCAGCAGCCAAAACAGGGCTGTATCCTCCTACGAGCAGTACTTC

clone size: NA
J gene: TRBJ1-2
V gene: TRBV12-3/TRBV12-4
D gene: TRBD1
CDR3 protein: CASSEDRGNYDYTF
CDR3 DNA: TGTGCCAGCAGTGAGGACAGGGGTAACTATGACTACACCTTC